This T cell receptor (beta chain) came from a study of beta chain features in type 1 diabetes. Study context: Healthy donors and patients had similar age, gender and cell yields.

With regard to this clone: Its antigen is as yet unknown.

Study-wide findings and caveats: Naive, central memory and regulatory TCRB repertoires appeared more similar among patients than healthy donors. Significant though moderate, a shortening of TCRB CDR3s appeared in all four CD4+ subsets of Type 1 diabetes patients.

Trimming took off 4 bases at V and 14 bases at J, with 15 bases between the two ends. CDR3 length: 12 amino acids. The germline gives CDR1 MNHNY, CDR2 SVGAGI (reference sequence). cDNA synthesis used the whole RNA isolate, giving expressed TCRB sequences. Sequencing was performed with immunoSEQ multiplex PCR; in TCRdb, only in-frame clones are kept and a portion is missing. The sample shows about 370,000 clones, 8% to 10% of them seen only once. The clonotype originates from a man aged 30-40 years with type 1 diabetes. The V gene is TRBV6-6, the J gene TRBJ2-4, with D tentatively TRBD1 (6 bases). Sequenced sample: central memory CD4+ T cells from blood. CDR3 coding DNA: TGTGCCAGCAGTTCAATACAGGGTCGAAAGTACTTC. Its translation: CASSSIQGRKYF.